The present TCR beta chain was sequenced within a study of CD8+CD57+ T cells in acquired aplastic anemia. Genomic DNA, serving as template, underwent TCR beta VDJ and CDR3 profiling. TCRdb fed the reads into MiXCR, producing one record per CDR3 protein. The table lists 150,000 to 200,000 distinct CDR3 sequences, around 60% of them singletons. Germline V gives CDR1 SGHRS, CDR2 YFSETQ. The CDR3 covers 15 residues. Trimming took 3 bases from V and 6 from J, leaving 17 bases between them. J is TRBJ2-3 and V is TRBV5-1; D is perhaps TRBD1 or TRBD2 (5 bases each). This TCR came from a human donor in good health. Sequencing was performed on sorted CD4+, CD8+, or CD8+CD57+ T cells (not recorded which) from PBMCs. CDR3 loop: CASSSPGPGLDTQYF. CDR3 coding DNA: TGCGCCAGCAGCTCTCCGGGACCTGGTTTGGATACGCAGTATTTT.